The clone carrying this T cell receptor (beta chain) turned up a few times. Method: immunoSEQ multiplex PCR; TCRdb's copy keeps in-frame clones and lacks some. The data show 250,000 to 400,000 clones, roughly nine tenths seen once. Trimming pared 1 base from V and 0 bases from J, leaving 7 bases between. The germline CDR1 and CDR2 sequences are SGHTS and YDEGEE. This CDR3 region has 14 residues. This record belongs to a study of cytomegalovirus exposure and HLA in healthy donors. For the study at large: The approximately 660 first-cohort repertoires shared a platform with the 120 validation repertoires, as reported in a later analysis.

The donors formed part of the 120-subject validation cohort, distinct from the approximately 670-subject first cohort. The TCR originated in a woman in her thirties in good health and CMV-seropositive. The V call is TRBV5-8, the J call TRBJ1-2, with D unresolved. Sequencing input: PBMCs. The CDR3 loop reads CASSLTEANYGYTF. Here the CDR3 DNA reads TGTGCCAGCAGCTTGACAGAAGCTAACTATGGCTACACCTTC.